Included here is one T cell receptor (beta chain) sequence, with context. The data are from a study of cytomegalovirus exposure and HLA in healthy donors. Sampled while nominally healthy, donors likely had unrecorded immune exposures. The V gene's germline CDR1 is LNHDA and CDR2 SQIVND (reference sequence). V shed 6 bases, J shed 2 bases, and the junction held 6 bases outside the gene matches. The CDR3 covers 14 residues. The PCR employed 60 Vbeta primers together with 13 Jbeta primers. Here immunoSEQ multiplex PCR was the method, and the copy in TCRdb shows in-frame clones only, minus some. Of 200,000 or so clones in the sample, 82% were seen once.

The gene calls are TRBV19 and TRBJ1-1, with 7 bases lining up with TRBD1. The receptor was isolated from a woman between 45 and 65 years old in good health and CMV-seropositive. Sequencing used PBMCs. The CDR3 protein is CASRPTGFNTEAFF. In DNA, the CDR3 is TGTGCCAGTAGGCCGACAGGGTTTAACACTGAAGCTTTCTTT.